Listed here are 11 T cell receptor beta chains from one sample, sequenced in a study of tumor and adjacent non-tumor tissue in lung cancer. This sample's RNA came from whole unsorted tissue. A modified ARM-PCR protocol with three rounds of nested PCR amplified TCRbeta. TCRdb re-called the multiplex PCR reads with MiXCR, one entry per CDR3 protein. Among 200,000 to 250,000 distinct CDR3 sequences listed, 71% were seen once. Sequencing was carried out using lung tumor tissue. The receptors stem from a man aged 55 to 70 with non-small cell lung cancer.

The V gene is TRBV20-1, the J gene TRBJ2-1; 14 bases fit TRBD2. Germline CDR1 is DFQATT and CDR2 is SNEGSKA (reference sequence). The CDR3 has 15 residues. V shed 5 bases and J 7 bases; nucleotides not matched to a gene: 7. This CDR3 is CSAGTSGSGKNEQFF. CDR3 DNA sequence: TGCAGTGCTGGGACTAGCGGGAGCGGAAAGAATGAGCAGTTCTTC.

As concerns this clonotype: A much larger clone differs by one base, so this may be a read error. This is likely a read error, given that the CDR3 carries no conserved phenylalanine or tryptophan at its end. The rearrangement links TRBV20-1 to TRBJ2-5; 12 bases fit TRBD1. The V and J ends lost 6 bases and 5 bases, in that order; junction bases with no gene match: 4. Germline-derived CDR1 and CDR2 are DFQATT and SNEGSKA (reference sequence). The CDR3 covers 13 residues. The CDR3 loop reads CSAGQGARETQYL. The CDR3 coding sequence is TGCAGTGCGGGACAGGGGGCAAGGGAGACCCAGTACCTC.

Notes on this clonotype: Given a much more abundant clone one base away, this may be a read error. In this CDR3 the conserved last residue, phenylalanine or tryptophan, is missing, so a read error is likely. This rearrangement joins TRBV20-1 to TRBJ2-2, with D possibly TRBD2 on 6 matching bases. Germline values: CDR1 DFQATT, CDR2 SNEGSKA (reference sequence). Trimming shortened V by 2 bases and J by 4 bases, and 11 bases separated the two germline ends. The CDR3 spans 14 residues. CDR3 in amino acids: CSARPPGVTGELFI. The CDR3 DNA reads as TGCAGTGCTAGACCGCCGGGGGTCACCGGGGAGCTGTTTATT.

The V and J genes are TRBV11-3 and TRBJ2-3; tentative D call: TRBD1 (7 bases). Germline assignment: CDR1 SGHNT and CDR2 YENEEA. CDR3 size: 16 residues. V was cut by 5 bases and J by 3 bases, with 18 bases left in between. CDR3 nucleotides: TGTGCCAGCAGCCCAGTGATGGCGGGACAGACAGATACGCAGTATTTT. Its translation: CASSPVMAGQTDTQYF.

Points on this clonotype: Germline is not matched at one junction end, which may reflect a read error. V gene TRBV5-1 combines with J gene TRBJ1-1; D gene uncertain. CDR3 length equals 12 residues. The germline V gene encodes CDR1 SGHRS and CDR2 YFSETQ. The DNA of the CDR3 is TGCGCCAGTAGCGACGGAAACACTGAAGTTTTCTTT. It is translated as CASSDGNTEVFF.

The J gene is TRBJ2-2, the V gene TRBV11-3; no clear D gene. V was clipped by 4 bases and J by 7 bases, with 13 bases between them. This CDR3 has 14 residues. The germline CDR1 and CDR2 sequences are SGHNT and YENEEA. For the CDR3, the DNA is TGTGCCAGCAGCTCAGTCACTGCCTGCGGGGAGCTGTTTTTT. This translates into CASSSVTACGELFF. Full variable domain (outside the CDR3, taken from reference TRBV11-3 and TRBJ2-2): EAGVVQSPRYKIIEKKQPVAFWCNPISGHNTLYWYLQNLGQGPELLIRYENEEAVDDSQLPKDRFSAERLKGVDSTLKIQPAELGDSAVYLCASSSVTACGELFFGEGSRLTVL.

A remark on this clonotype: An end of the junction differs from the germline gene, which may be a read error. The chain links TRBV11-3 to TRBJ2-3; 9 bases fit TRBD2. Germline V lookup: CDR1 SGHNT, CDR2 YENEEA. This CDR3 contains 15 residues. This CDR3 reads CTSSVTSGYTDMQYF. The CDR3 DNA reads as TGTACCAGCAGCGTGACTAGCGGTTACACAGATATGCAGTATTTT.

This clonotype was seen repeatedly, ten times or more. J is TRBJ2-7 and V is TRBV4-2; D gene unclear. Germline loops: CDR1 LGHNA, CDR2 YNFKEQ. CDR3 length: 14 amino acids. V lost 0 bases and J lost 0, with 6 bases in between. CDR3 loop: CASSQDLGSYEQYF. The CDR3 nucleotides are TGTGCCAGCAGCCAAGATCTCGGCTCCTACGAGCAGTACTTC.

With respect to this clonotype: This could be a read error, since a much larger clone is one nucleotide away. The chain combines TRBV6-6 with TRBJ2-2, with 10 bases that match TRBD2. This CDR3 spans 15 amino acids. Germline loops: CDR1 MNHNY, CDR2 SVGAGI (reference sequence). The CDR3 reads CASSSSGRDTGELVF. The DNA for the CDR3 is TGTGCCAGCAGTTCTAGCGGGAGAGACACCGGGGAGCTGGTTTTT.

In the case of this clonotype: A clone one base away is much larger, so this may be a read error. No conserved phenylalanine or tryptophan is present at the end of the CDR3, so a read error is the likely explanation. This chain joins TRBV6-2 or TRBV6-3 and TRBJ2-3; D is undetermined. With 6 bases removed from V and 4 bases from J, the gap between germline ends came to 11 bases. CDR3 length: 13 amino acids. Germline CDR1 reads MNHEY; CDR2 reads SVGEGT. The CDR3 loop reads CASSLGIPDTQYL. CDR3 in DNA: TGTGCCAGCAGCTTGGGGATTCCAGATACGCAGTATCTT.

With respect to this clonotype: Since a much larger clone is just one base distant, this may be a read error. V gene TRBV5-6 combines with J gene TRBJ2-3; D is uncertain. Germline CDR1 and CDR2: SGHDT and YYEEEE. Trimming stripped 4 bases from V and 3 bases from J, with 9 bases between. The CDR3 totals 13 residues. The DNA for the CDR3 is TGTGCCAGCAGCCTACATAAGACAGATACGCAGTATTTT. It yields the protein CASSLHKTDTQYF.